This T cell receptor (beta chain) was documented in a study of T-cell memory formation after mild COVID-19. The study, taken as a whole, reports: For contracting clones, CD4+ ones sat mainly in CM and EM, CD8+ in EMRA.

This clonotype was found once. Its target is unknown. V was clipped by 4 bases and J by 0 bases, with 8 bases between them. CDR3 length: 15 residues. Germline CDR1 and CDR2: SGHDT and YYEEEE. TCRdb ran MiXCR on the 5' RACE reads and lists one entry per CDR3 protein. This repertoire shows 100,000 to 150,000 distinct CDR3 sequences, approximately 17% found once; its top ten account for approximately 4.7%. V and J are TRBV5-6 and TRBJ1-6; weak D call: TRBD1 (6 bases). Sequenced input: PBMCs or a T cell subset sorted from them (not recorded which). This clonotype was sampled from a man aged 18 to 29 who had mild COVID-19 (a few samples of this study predate the infection). Cell type and time point are not known. CDR3 DNA sequence: TGTGCCAGCAGCCAGGGGAGCTCCTATAATTCACCCCTCCACTTT. This sequence encodes CASSQGSSYNSPLHF. Together with reference TRBV5-6 and TRBJ1-6, the CDR3 gives the full variable domain: DAGVTQSPTHLIKTRGQQVTLRCSPKSGHDTVSWYQQALGQGPQFIFQYYEEEERQRGNFPDRFSGHQFPNYSSELNVNALLLGDSALYLCASSQGSSYNSPLHFGNGTRLTVT.